These 9 T cell receptor beta chains originate from one sample sequenced in a study of blood T cells in healthy people across ages. Using a J-beta primer mix together with a sample-barcoded 5' primer, a second PCR was run for roughly 6 to 11 cycles. TCRdb processed the 5' RACE reads anew with MiXCR; each CDR3 protein has one entry. This table holds over 1.5 million distinct CDR3 sequences, around 50% found once. The material sequenced was blood. Source of these receptors: a woman aged 35 to 49 in good health.

The rearrangement uses TRBV27 and TRBJ2-3; D is perhaps TRBD1 or TRBD2 (5 bases each). Germline CDR1 reads MNHEY; CDR2 reads SMNVEV (reference sequence). V dropped 10 bases and J dropped 4 bases, with 18 bases sitting between them. The CDR3 spans 14 residues. In DNA, the CDR3 is TGTGCCACCCGGGACCACCAGAGGCCAGATACGCAGTATTTT. Protein: CATRDHQRPDTQYF.

V gene TRBV29-1 combines with J gene TRBJ1-5; D remains unclear. The germline V gene encodes CDR1 SQVTM and CDR2 ANQGSEA. CDR3 size: 13 residues. The V end lost 4 bases, the J end lost 5 bases, and 12 bases lay between the germline ends. CDR3 bases: TGCAGCGTTGCCAGTACCGGTGATCAGCCCCAGCATTTT. It yields the protein CSVASTGDQPQHF.

This clonotype was counted between two and nine times. The chain employs TRBV7-9 and TRBJ2-7; D is undetermined. The CDR3 extends over 10 amino acids. CDR1 SEHNR and CDR2 FQNEAQ come from the germline V gene (reference sequence). Trimming took off 3 bases at V and 6 bases at J, with 3 bases between the two ends. The CDR3 nucleotides are TGTGCCAGCAGCTTCCCCGAGCAGTACTTC. As protein: CASSFPEQYF.

This chain uses TRBV7-2 with TRBJ1-4; no firm D call. This CDR3 has 14 amino acids. Trimming took 1 base from V and 8 from J, leaving 11 bases between them. Germline CDR1 is SGHTA and CDR2 is FQGNSA. In nucleotides, the CDR3 is TGTGCCAGCAGCTTAGGTGATATGAGAGAAAAACTGTTTTTT. It translates to CASSLGDMREKLFF.

This clonotype was picked up a small number of times. This chain joins TRBV28 and TRBJ2-1, with 8 bases matching TRBD2. The germline V gene encodes CDR1 MDHEN and CDR2 SYDVKM. V dropped 4 bases and J dropped 9; count of bases not matched to a gene: 14. The CDR3 has 16 residues. The CDR3 DNA follows: TGTGCCAGCAGTTCCTACGGCGGGGGGAGATTAGTTGAGCAGTTCTTC. Translation: CASSSYGGGRLVEQFF.

This sequence joins TRBV6-2 or TRBV6-3 and TRBJ2-7, with 9 bases that match TRBD2. From germline, CDR1 is MNHEY and CDR2 SVGEGT. V gave up 6 bases and J gave up 2 bases; unmatched junction bases: 11. The CDR3 covers 16 residues. The CDR3 loop is CASRKSGLAITYEQYF. DNA for the CDR3: TGTGCCAGCAGAAAGAGTGGACTAGCGATCACCTACGAGCAGTACTTC.

The J gene is TRBJ1-2, the V gene TRBV18; possibly TRBD1 for D (6 bases). V was pared by 4 bases and J by 5 bases, with 17 bases between. CDR1 and CDR2 from the germline V gene are KGHSH and LQKENI. This CDR3 spans 15 amino acids. The CDR3 DNA sequence: TGTGCCAGCTCACGACAGGAAGACCGACGTTATGGCTACACCTTC. Encoded protein: CASSRQEDRRYGYTF.

This chain connects TRBV20-1 to TRBJ2-7; 9 positions match TRBD1. Trimming at V came to 4 bases and at J to 2 bases, leaving 6 bases not matched to a gene. Germline V lookup: CDR1 DFQATT, CDR2 SNEGSKA (reference sequence). There are 14 residues in the CDR3. The CDR3 reads CSATRDRDPYEQYF. CDR3 sequence (DNA): TGCAGTGCTACCCGGGACAGGGACCCCTACGAGCAGTACTTC.

The rearrangement uses TRBV7-2 and TRBJ2-3; 8 nucleotides agree with TRBD2. V dropped 5 bases and J dropped 6; count of bases not matched to a gene: 10. The CDR3 has 15 residues. The germline V gene encodes CDR1 SGHTA and CDR2 FQGNSA. In DNA form, the CDR3 reads TGTGCCAGCAGCCAGCCGGGCGGGGGGCGGGATACGCAGTATTTT. This codes for CASSQPGGGRDTQYF.